The rows below give T cell receptor beta chains drawn from one sample of a study of T-cell memory formation after mild COVID-19. TCRdb re-called the 5' RACE reads with MiXCR, one entry per CDR3 protein. The sample has about 340,000 distinct CDR3 sequences, 10% to 15% seen once. The sample taken for sequencing was PBMCs or a T cell subset sorted from them (not recorded which). These receptors were collected from a man aged 18 to 30 who had mild COVID-19 (a few samples of this study predate the infection). Cell type and time point are not known. CDR3s include the opening cysteine and the closing phenylalanine or tryptophan. The order of the fields is D gene, clone size, J gene, V gene, CDR3 protein, CDR3 DNA. A D gene is named only where the DNA matches it firmly. A clone size is listed for some rows: how often the clone was seen (once, few, many), or a class if it is expanded.

-,few,TRBJ1-1,TRBV19,CASSQQVGTEAFF,TGTGCCAGTAGCCAACAAGTCGGCACTGAAGCTTTCTTT
-,-,TRBJ2-7,TRBV27,CASSTTQGLTYEQYF,TGTGCCAGCAGTACCACCCAGGGTCTGACCTACGAGCAGTACTTC
-,many,TRBJ1-3,TRBV7-2,CASSPSLSGSGNTIYF,TGTGCCAGCAGCCCATCTCTCTCCGGCTCAGGAAACACCATATATTTT
TRBD2,-,TRBJ2-3,TRBV18,CASSPTSGGAGTDTQYF,TGTGCCAGCTCCCCCACTAGCGGGGGGGCTGGGACAGATACGCAGTATTTT
-,-,TRBJ2-7,TRBV12-3/TRBV12-4,CASSPPTAYEQYF,TGTGCCAGCAGTCCGCCGACAGCCTACGAGCAGTACTTC
TRBD2,-,TRBJ2-3,TRBV29-1,CSVDVGRGTDTQYF,TGCAGCGTTGACGTGGGGAGGGGCACAGATACGCAGTATTTT
TRBD2,-,TRBJ2-2,TRBV4-1,CASSPGLAGTGELFF,TGCGCCAGCAGCCCGGGACTAGCGGGGACCGGGGAGCTGTTTTTT
-,many,TRBJ2-4,TRBV5-1,CASSPFSGENIQYF,TGCGCCAGCAGCCCCTTTTCCGGGGAAAACATTCAGTACTTC
TRBD2,many,TRBJ2-2,TRBV7-3,CASSLGTSTGELFF,TGTGCCAGCAGCCTAGGGACTAGCACCGGGGAGCTGTTTTTT
-,-,TRBJ2-5,TRBV7-9,CASSSKGEMEETQYF,TGTGCCAGCAGCTCGAAGGGGGAGATGGAAGAGACCCAGTACTTC
TRBD1,-,TRBJ2-1,TRBV2,CASRGRGGTYNEQFF,TGTGCCAGCAGGGGGAGAGGGGGCACCTACAATGAGCAGTTCTTC
-,many,TRBJ1-1,TRBV4-3,CASSPLEGKGNTEAFF,TGCGCCAGCAGCCCACTCGAGGGGAAGGGGAACACTGAAGCTTTCTTT
-,many,TRBJ2-6,TRBV19,CASTISGANVLTF,TGTGCCAGTACCATCTCTGGGGCCAACGTCCTGACTTTC
TRBD2,few,TRBJ2-5,TRBV20-1,CSARGTSGVETQYF,TGCAGTGCTAGAGGGACTAGCGGGGTCGAGACCCAGTACTTC
-,few,TRBJ1-5,TRBV4-2,CASSQDYGFRQAQHF,TGTGCCAGCAGCCAAGATTACGGGTTCCGACAGGCCCAGCATTTT
TRBD1,many,TRBJ1-1,TRBV4-1,CASSLGTGGENTEAFF,TGCGCCAGCAGCCTCGGGACAGGGGGGGAGAACACTGAAGCTTTCTTT
-,few,TRBJ1-5,TRBV7-2,CASSRLGTFNQPQHF,TGTGCCAGCAGTCGATTAGGGACATTCAATCAGCCCCAGCATTTT
TRBD2,few,TRBJ2-7,TRBV4-2,CASSQEGSGGLYEQYF,TGTGCCAGCAGCCAAGAGGGTAGCGGGGGTCTCTACGAGCAGTACTTC
-,many,TRBJ2-2,TRBV7-9,CASSLDWAAGELFF,TGTGCCAGCAGCTTAGACTGGGCTGCCGGGGAGCTGTTTTTT
TRBD2,few,TRBJ2-1,TRBV20-1,CSASPRLADFREQFF,TGCAGTGCTTCCCCCCGACTAGCGGACTTCAGGGAGCAGTTCTTC
-,many,TRBJ2-3,TRBV7-9,CASSLVDYTDTQYF,TGTGCCAGCAGCTTAGTTGACTACACAGATACGCAGTATTTT
TRBD1,-,TRBJ2-2,TRBV5-4,CASSFYDRGNTGELFF,TGTGCCAGCAGCTTTTATGACAGGGGAAACACCGGGGAGCTGTTTTTT
-,few,TRBJ2-5,TRBV4-1,CASSQPSGAPGTQYF,TGCGCCAGCAGCCAGCCATCGGGTGCCCCAGGGACCCAGTACTTC
-,few,TRBJ1-2,TRBV5-6,CASSPDGRNYGYTF,TGTGCCAGCAGCCCCGACGGCCGTAACTATGGCTACACCTTC
TRBD2,-,TRBJ2-1,TRBV12-3/TRBV12-4,CASSLVRIRASGVGNEQFF,TGTGCCAGCAGTTTAGTCCGGATTCGTGCTAGCGGGGTGGGCAATGAGCAGTTCTTC
-,few,TRBJ1-5,TRBV28,CASSSYQPHNF,TGTGCCAGCAGTTCCTATCAGCCCCACAATTTT
-,-,TRBJ2-5,TRBV12-3/TRBV12-4,CASSYRVKTQYF,TGTGCCAGCAGTTACAGGGTAAAGACCCAGTACTTC
-,-,TRBJ2-1,TRBV7-6,CASSLGGSPGSNEQFF,TGTGCCAGCAGCTTAGGAGGCTCCCCAGGGAGTAATGAGCAGTTCTTC
-,many,TRBJ1-1,TRBV5-1,CASSDRDTMNTEAFF,TGCGCCAGCAGCGACCGGGACACGATGAACACTGAAGCTTTCTTT
-,-,TRBJ2-7,TRBV10-3,CAISEGSVSYEQYF,TGTGCCATCAGTGAGGGATCTGTCTCCTACGAGCAGTACTTC
TRBD2,few,TRBJ2-3,TRBV5-1,CASSRGASGARTDTQYF,TGCGCCAGCAGCCGGGGGGCTAGCGGGGCTCGCACAGATACGCAGTATTTT
-,-,TRBJ2-7,TRBV11-2,CASSFWGSFTPYEQYF,TGTGCCAGCAGCTTTTGGGGGAGCTTTACACCCTACGAGCAGTACTTC
TRBD1,-,TRBJ2-1,TRBV2,CASRQGADEQFF,TGTGCCAGCAGACAGGGGGCAGATGAGCAGTTCTTC
-,few,TRBJ2-2,TRBV24-1,CATSDPAANTGELFF,TGTGCCACCAGTGACCCAGCCGCGAACACCGGGGAGCTGTTTTTT
-,few,TRBJ2-3,TRBV30,CAWSRVRVTDTQYF,TGTGCCTGGAGTAGGGTCAGGGTCACAGATACGCAGTATTTT
-,few,TRBJ2-5,TRBV7-2,CASSFIQETQYF,TGTGCCAGCAGCTTTATCCAAGAGACCCAGTACTTC
-,few,TRBJ2-2,TRBV4-3,CASSQAEVPGELFF,TGCGCCAGCAGCCAGGCAGAGGTCCCCGGGGAGCTGTTTTTT
TRBD1,-,TRBJ1-4,TRBV24-1,CATSAPGQGNEKLFF,TGTGCCACCAGTGCTCCGGGACAGGGTAATGAAAAACTGTTTTTT
TRBD2,-,TRBJ2-4,TRBV28,CASSLGGTIQYF,TGTGCCAGCAGTTTGGGAGGGACCATTCAGTACTTC
-,many,TRBJ1-2,TRBV12-3/TRBV12-4,CASTLGVGGYTF,TGTGCCAGCACCCTAGGGGTCGGTGGCTACACCTTC
TRBD2,few,TRBJ2-3,TRBV7-3,CASSLGASGATDTQYF,TGTGCCAGCAGCTTAGGGGCTAGCGGGGCGACAGATACGCAGTATTTT
-,-,TRBJ2-7,TRBV25-1,CAVAKTYEQYF,TGTGCCGTTGCAAAGACCTACGAGCAGTACTTC
-,-,TRBJ2-7,TRBV20-1,CSASLRGAGYEQYF,TGCAGTGCTAGCCTCAGGGGGGCCGGCTACGAGCAGTACTTC
-,-,TRBJ1-5,TRBV28,CASGGPQHF,TGTGCCAGCGGAGGGCCCCAGCATTTT
-,-,TRBJ2-5,TRBV3-1,CASSQEEETQYF,TGTGCCAGCAGCCAAGAAGAAGAGACCCAGTACTTC
-,-,TRBJ1-1,TRBV3-1,CASSQAMNTEAFF,TGTGCCAGCAGCCAAGCGATGAACACTGAAGCTTTCTTT
-,-,TRBJ2-7,TRBV9,CASSVGWGADYEQYF,TGTGCCAGCAGCGTAGGATGGGGGGCAGACTACGAGCAGTACTTC
TRBD2,-,TRBJ2-3,TRBV2,CASSVGSGGADTQYF,TGTGCCAGCAGTGTGGGCAGCGGGGGGGCCGATACGCAGTATTTT
TRBD2,-,TRBJ2-5,TRBV29-1,CSVNLGTSAQETQYF,TGCAGCGTTAATTTAGGGACTAGCGCTCAAGAGACCCAGTACTTC
-,few,TRBJ2-1,TRBV18,CASSGGLNNEQFF,TGTGCCAGCTCCGGGGGCCTAAACAATGAGCAGTTCTTC
TRBD1,few,TRBJ2-3,TRBV6-5,CASSYMAGGATDTQYF,TGTGCCAGCAGTTACATGGCAGGGGGCGCGACAGATACGCAGTATTTT
-,many,TRBJ2-1,TRBV5-1,CASSLRGGAYNEQFF,TGCGCCAGCAGCTTAAGGGGGGGCGCCTACAATGAGCAGTTCTTC
-,-,TRBJ2-7,TRBV4-1,CASSQGADLNAYEQYF,TGCGCCAGCAGCCAAGGTGCGGATCTTAACGCCTACGAGCAGTACTTC